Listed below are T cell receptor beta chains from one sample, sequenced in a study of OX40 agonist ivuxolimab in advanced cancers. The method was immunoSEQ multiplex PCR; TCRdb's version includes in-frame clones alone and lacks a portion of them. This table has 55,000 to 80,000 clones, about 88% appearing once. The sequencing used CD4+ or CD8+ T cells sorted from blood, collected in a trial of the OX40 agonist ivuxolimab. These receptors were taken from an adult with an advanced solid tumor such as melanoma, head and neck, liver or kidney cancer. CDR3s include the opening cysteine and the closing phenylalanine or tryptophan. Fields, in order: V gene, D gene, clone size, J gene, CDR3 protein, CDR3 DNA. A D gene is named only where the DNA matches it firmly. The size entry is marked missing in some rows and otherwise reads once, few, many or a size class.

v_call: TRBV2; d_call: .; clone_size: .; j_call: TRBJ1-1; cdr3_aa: CASSPVGGTEAFF; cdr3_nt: TGTGCCAGCAGCCCCGTGGGGGGCACTGAAGCTTTCTTT
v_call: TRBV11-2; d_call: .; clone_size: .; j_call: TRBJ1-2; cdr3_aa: CASSTPTGHYGYTF; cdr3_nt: TGTGCCAGCAGCACCCCTACAGGTCACTATGGCTACACCTTC
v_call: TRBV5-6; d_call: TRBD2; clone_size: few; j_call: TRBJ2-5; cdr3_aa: CASSLEASGSKETQYF; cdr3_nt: TGTGCCAGCAGCTTGGAGGCTAGCGGGAGCAAAGAGACCCAGTACTTC
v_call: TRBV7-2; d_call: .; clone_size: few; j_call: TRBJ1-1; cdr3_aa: CASSWGGGQGTEAFF; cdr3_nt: TGTGCCAGCAGCTGGGGTGGGGGGCAAGGCACTGAAGCTTTCTTT
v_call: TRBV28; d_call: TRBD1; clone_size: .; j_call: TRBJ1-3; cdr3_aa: CASSVGTGVGNTIYF; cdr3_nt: TGTGCCAGCAGTGTCGGGACAGGGGTTGGAAACACCATATATTTT
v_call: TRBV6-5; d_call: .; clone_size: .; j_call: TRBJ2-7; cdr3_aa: CASSFGTDSYEQYF; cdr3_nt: TGTGCCAGCAGTTTCGGGACGGATTCCTACGAGCAGTACTTC
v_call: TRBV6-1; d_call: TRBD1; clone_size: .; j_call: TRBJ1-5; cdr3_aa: CASIGQGPSQPQHF; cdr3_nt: TGTGCCAGCATAGGACAGGGCCCTAGTCAGCCCCAGCATTTT
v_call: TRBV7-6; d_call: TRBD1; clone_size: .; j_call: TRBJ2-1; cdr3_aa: CASSTTQGQVSYNEQFF; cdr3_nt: TGTGCCAGCAGCACTACACAGGGACAGGTCTCCTACAATGAGCAGTTCTTC
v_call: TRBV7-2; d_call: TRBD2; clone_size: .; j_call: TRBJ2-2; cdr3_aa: CASKRGLADTGELFF; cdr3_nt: TGTGCCAGCAAACGCGGACTAGCGGACACCGGGGAGCTGTTTTTT
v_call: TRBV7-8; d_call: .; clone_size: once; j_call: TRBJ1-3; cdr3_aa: CASSLERNVRNTIYF; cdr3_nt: TGTGCCAGCAGCTTAGAGCGGAACGTTAGAAACACCATATATTTT
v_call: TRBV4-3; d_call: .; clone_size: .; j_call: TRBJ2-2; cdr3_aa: CASSQQGFGELFF; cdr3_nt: TGCGCCAGCAGCCAACAGGGTTTCGGGGAGCTGTTTTTT
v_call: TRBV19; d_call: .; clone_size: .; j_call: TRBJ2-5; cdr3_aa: CASSITGTVGQETQYF; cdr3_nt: TGTGCCAGTAGTATTACGGGGACTGTGGGCCAAGAGACCCAGTACTTC
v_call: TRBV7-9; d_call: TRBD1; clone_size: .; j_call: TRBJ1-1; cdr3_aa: CASSLADRGTEAFF; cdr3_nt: TGTGCCAGCAGCTTAGCCGACAGGGGAACTGAAGCTTTCTTT
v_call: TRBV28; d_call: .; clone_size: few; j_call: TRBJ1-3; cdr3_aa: CASSLGGSGNTIYF; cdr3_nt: TGTGCCAGCAGCTTAGGCGGTTCTGGAAACACCATATATTTT
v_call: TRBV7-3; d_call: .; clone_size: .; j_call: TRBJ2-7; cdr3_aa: CASTPTSSYEQYF; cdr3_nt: TGTGCCAGCACCCCTACTAGCTCCTACGAGCAGTACTTC
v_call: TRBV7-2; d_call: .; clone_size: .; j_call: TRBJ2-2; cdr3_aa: CASSLVAVGELFF; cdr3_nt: TGTGCCAGCAGCTTAGTCGCTGTCGGGGAGCTGTTTTTT
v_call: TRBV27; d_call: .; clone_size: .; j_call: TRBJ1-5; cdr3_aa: CASSLLGVDSNQPQHF; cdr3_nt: TGTGCCAGCAGTTTACTGGGGGTGGATAGCAATCAGCCCCAGCATTTT
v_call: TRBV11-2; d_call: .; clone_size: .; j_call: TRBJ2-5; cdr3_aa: CASSSLSQETQYF; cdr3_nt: TGTGCCAGCAGCTCCTTGAGCCAAGAGACCCAGTACTTC
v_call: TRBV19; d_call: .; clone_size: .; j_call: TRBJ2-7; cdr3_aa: CASSIGTPSSYEQYF; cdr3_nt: TGTGCCAGTAGTATAGGGACGCCGAGCTCCTACGAGCAGTACTTC
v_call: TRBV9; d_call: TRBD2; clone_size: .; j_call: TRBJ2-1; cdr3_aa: CASSGGTRYNEQFF; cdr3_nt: TGTGCCAGCAGCGGTGGGACTAGATACAATGAGCAGTTCTTC
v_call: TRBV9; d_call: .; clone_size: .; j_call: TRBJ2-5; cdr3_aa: CASSVGRETGQETQYF; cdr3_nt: TGTGCCAGCAGCGTAGGTAGGGAGACGGGGCAAGAGACCCAGTACTTC
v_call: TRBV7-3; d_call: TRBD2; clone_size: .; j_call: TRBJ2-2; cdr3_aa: CASSPSGSPNTGELFF; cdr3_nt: TGTGCCAGCAGCCCCAGCGGGAGCCCGAACACCGGGGAGCTGTTTTTT
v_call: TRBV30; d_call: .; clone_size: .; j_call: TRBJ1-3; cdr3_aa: CAWSVGARGSGNTIYF; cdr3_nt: TGTGCCTGGAGTGTAGGGGCGCGTGGCTCTGGAAACACCATATATTTT
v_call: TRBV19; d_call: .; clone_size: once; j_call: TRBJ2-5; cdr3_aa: CASSGGQGVQETQYF; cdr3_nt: TGTGCCAGTAGTGGAGGGCAGGGCGTCCAAGAGACCCAGTACTTC
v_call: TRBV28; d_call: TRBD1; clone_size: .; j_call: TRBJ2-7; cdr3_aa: CASSRYRGPYEQYF; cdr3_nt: TGTGCCAGCAGTCGGTACAGGGGGCCCTACGAGCAGTACTTC
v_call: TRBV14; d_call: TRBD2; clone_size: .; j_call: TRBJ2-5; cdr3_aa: CASRGSGSEETQYF; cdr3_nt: TGTGCCAGCAGAGGTAGCGGGAGCGAGGAGACCCAGTACTTC
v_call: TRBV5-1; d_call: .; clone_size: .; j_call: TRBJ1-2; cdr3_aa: CASSPSGQGEGYTF; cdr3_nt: TGCGCCAGCAGCCCCTCGGGGCAGGGAGAAGGCTACACCTTC
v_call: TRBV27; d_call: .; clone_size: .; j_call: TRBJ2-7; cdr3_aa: CASSALRGRKDEQYF; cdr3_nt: TGTGCCAGCAGTGCGCTCCGGGGGCGCAAGGACGAGCAGTACTTC
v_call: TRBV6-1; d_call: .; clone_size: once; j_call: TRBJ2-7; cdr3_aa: CASRDYRDEQYF; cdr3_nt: TGTGCCAGCAGGGACTATCGGGACGAGCAGTACTTC
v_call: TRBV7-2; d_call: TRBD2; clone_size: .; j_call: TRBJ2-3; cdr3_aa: CASSPGTSAPDTQYF; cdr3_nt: TGTGCCAGCAGCCCCGGGACTAGCGCCCCAGATACGCAGTATTTT
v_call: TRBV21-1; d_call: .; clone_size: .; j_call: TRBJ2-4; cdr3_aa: CASSKWIAKNIQYF; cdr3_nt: TGTGCCAGCAGCAAGTGGATAGCCAAAAACATTCAGTACTTC
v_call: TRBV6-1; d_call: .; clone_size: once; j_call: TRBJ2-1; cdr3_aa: CAITRESQVDEQFF; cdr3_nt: TGTGCCATTACCCGGGAGTCCCAGGTGGATGAGCAGTTCTTC
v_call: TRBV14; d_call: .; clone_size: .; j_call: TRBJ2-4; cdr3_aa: CASSQGGNIRNIQYF; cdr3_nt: TGTGCCAGCAGCCAAGGGGGGAACATTCGGAACATTCAGTACTTC
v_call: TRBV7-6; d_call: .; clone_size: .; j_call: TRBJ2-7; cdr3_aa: CASSLAWTDYEQYF; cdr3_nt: TGTGCCAGCAGCTTAGCATGGACAGACTACGAGCAGTACTTC
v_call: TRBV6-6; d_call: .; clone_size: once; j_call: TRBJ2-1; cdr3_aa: CASTGRGYNEQFF; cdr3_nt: TGTGCCAGCACGGGGAGAGGCTACAATGAGCAGTTCTTC
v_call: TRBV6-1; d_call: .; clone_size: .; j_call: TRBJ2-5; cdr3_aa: CASSGDQETQYF; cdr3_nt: TGTGCCAGCAGTGGGGATCAAGAGACCCAGTACTTC
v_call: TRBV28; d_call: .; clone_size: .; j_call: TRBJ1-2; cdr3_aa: CASSLKGLNYGYTF; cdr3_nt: TGTGCCAGCAGTTTGAAGGGTCTTAACTATGGCTACACCTTC
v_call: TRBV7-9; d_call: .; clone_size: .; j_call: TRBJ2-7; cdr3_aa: CASSRGAGAYDEQYF; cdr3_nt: TGTGCCAGCAGCCGGGGGGCGGGAGCATACGACGAGCAGTACTTC
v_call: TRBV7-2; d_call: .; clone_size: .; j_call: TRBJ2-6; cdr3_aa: CASSMFGRANVLTF; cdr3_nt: TGTGCCAGCAGCATGTTCGGGCGGGCCAACGTCCTGACTTTC
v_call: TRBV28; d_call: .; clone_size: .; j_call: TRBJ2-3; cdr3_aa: CASSLMSSTDTQYF; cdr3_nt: TGTGCCAGCAGTTTAATGAGTTCCACAGATACGCAGTATTTT
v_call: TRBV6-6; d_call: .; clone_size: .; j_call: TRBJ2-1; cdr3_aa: CASSYSDNEQFF; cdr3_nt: TGTGCCAGCAGTTACTCGGACAATGAGCAGTTCTTC
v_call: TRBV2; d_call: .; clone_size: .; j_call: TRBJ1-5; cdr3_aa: CASSEAGRANQPQHF; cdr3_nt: TGTGCCAGCAGTGAAGCGGGCAGGGCTAATCAGCCCCAGCATTTT